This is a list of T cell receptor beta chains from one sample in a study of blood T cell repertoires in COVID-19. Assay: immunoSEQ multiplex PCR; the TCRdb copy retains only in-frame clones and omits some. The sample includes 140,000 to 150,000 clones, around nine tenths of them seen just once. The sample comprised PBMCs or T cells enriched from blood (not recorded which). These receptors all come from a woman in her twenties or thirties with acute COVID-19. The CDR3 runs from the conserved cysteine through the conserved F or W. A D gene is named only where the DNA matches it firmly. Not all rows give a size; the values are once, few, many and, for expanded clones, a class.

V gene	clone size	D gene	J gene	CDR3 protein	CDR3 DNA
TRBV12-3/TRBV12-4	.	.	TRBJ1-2	CASSLGGNYGYTF	TGTGCCAGCAGTTTAGGAGGAAACTATGGCTACACCTTC
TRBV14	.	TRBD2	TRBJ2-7	CATSKTGTTSYEQYF	TGTGCCACCAGTAAAACCGGGACTACGAGCTACGAGCAGTACTTC
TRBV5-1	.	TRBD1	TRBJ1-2	CASSLLTGDYGYTF	TGCGCCAGCAGCTTGCTGACAGGGGACTATGGCTACACCTTC
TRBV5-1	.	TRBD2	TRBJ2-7	CASSGGLAGVYSYEQYF	TGCGCCAGCAGCGGGGGACTAGCGGGAGTGTACTCCTACGAGCAGTACTTC
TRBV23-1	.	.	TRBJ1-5	CASKPEGGKDGSNQPQHF	TGCGCCAGCAAACCAGAGGGGGGGAAGGATGGGAGCAATCAGCCCCAGCATTTT
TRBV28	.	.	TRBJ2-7	CASSSMAGPFYEQYF	TGTGCCAGCAGCTCTATGGCAGGTCCCTTCTACGAGCAGTACTTC
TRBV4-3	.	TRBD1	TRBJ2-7	CASSHGLGQDEQYF	TGCGCCAGCAGCCATGGATTGGGACAGGACGAGCAGTACTTC
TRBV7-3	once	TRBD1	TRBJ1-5	CASRACGQGLYSNQPQHF	TGTGCCAGCAGGGCTTGTGGACAGGGGCTCTATAGCAATCAGCCCCAGCATTTT
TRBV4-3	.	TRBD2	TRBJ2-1	CASSPGGLAALSSYNEQFF	TGCGCCAGCAGCCCCGGAGGACTAGCGGCTCTTAGCTCCTACAATGAGCAGTTCTTC
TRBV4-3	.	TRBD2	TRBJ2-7	CASSQDSGATSGKDYVQYF	TGCGCCAGCAGCCAAGATTCAGGGGCGACTAGCGGGAAAGACTACGTGCAGTACTTC
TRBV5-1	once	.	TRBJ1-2	CASSTASHGYTF	TGCGCCAGCAGCACTGCTTCGCATGGCTACACCTTC
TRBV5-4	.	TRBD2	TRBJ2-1	CASSLGLAGTSSYNEQFF	TGTGCCAGCAGCTTGGGACTAGCGGGGACAAGCTCCTACAATGAGCAGTTCTTC
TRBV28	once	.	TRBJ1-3	CATGISGVRGNTIYF	TGTGCCACCGGGATCAGCGGGGTTCGGGGAAACACCATATATTTT
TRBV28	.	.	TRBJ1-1	CASSIRGGGTEAFF	TGTGCCAGCAGCATTAGGGGGGGTGGCACTGAAGCTTTCTTT
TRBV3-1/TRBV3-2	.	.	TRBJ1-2	CASSQLAGWIGYTF	TGTGCCAGCAGCCAATTGGCAGGGTGGATTGGCTACACCTTC
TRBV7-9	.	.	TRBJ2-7	CASSLALLEGGYEQYF	TGTGCCAGCAGCTTAGCGCTACTAGAAGGGGGTTACGAGCAGTACTTC
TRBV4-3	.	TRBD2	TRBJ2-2	CASSQEGGRLAANTGELFF	TGCGCCAGCAGCCAAGAGGGCGGTAGGCTAGCGGCGAACACCGGGGAGCTGTTTTTT
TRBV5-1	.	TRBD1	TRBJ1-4	CASSPQPGQVNEKLFF	TGCGCCAGCAGCCCCCAACCGGGACAGGTTAATGAAAAACTGTTTTTT
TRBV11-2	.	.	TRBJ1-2	CASRKSGSNYGYTF	TGTGCCAGCAGGAAAAGCGGGTCTAACTATGGCTACACCTTC
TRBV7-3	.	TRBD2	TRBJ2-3	CASSGRLAGTDTQYF	TGTGCCAGCAGCGGGAGACTAGCGGGGACAGATACGCAGTATTTT
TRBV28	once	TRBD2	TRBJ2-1	CASSRRGAGANEQFF	TGTGCCAGCAGTCGCAGGGGAGCGGGAGCTAATGAGCAGTTCTTC
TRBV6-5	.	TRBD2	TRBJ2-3	CATLAGRSTDTQYF	TGTGCCACCTTAGCGGGCAGAAGCACAGATACGCAGTATTTT
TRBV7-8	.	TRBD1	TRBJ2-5	CASSPNALGTAQETQYF	TGTGCCAGCAGCCCCAATGCTCTCGGGACAGCGCAAGAGACCCAGTACTTC
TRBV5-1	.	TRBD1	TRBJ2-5	CASSSGTGGGETQYF	TGCGCCAGCAGCTCCGGGACAGGGGGCGGAGAGACCCAGTACTTC
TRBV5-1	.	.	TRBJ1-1	CASSAQAGGRTEAFF	TGCGCCAGCAGCGCGCAAGCAGGAGGACGGACTGAAGCTTTCTTT
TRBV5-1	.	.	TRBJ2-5	CASSPGTQETQYF	TGCGCCAGCAGCCCCGGGACACAAGAGACCCAGTACTTC
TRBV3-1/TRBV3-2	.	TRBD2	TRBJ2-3	CASSQRLAVTDTQYF	TGTGCCAGCAGCCAACGGCTAGCGGTCACAGATACGCAGTATTTT
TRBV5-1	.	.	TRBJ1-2	CASSLEGTLGDYGYTF	TGCGCCAGCAGCTTGGAGGGGACATTGGGGGACTATGGCTACACCTTC
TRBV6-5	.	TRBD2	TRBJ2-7	CASSYSVASGSYEQYF	TGTGCCAGCAGTTACTCGGTGGCTAGCGGGAGTTACGAGCAGTACTTC
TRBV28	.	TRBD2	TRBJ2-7	CASGTSGGLPYEQYF	TGTGCCAGCGGAACTAGCGGCGGCCTACCCTACGAGCAGTACTTC
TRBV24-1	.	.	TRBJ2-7	CATRKGQPYYEQYF	TGTGCCACGAGAAAAGGACAGCCTTACTACGAGCAGTACTTC
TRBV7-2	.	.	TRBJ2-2	CASSLGGQLTGELFF	TGTGCCAGCAGCTTAGGGGGGCAACTCACCGGGGAGCTGTTTTTT
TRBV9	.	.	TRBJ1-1	CASSVDTGQAFF	TGTGCCAGCAGCGTAGACACAGGCCAAGCTTTCTTT
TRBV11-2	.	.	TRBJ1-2	CASSSLLRNGYTF	TGTGCCAGCAGCTCGTTACTGCGAAACGGCTACACCTTC
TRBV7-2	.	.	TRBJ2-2	CASSLVGGELFF	TGTGCCAGCAGCCTGGTCGGTGGGGAGCTGTTTTTT
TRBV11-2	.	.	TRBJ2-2	CASSLGHSNTGELFF	TGTGCCAGCAGCTTAGGCCACAGCAACACCGGGGAGCTGTTTTTT
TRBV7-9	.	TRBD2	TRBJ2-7	CASSLTSGITNEQYF	TGTGCCAGCAGCTTGACTAGCGGGATAACCAACGAGCAGTACTTC
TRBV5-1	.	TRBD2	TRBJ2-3	CASSLMASGGTDTQYF	TGCGCCAGCAGCTTGATGGCTAGCGGGGGCACAGATACGCAGTATTTT
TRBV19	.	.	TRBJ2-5	CATGREGETQYF	TGTGCCACGGGTCGAGAAGGAGAGACCCAGTACTTC
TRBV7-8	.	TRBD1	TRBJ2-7	CASSPRDRGEQYF	TGTGCCAGCAGTCCCCGGGACAGGGGCGAGCAGTACTTC
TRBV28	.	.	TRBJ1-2	CASSPYYVSGGAGYGYTF	TGTGCCAGCAGTCCATATTATGTATCGGGGGGCGCCGGCTATGGCTACACCTTC
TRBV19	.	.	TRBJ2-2	CASSIGRQWREANTGELFF	TGTGCCAGTAGTATAGGACGACAATGGAGGGAGGCGAACACCGGGGAGCTGTTTTTT
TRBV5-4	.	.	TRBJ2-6	CASSSTGLTSSGANVLTF	TGTGCCAGCAGCTCCACAGGGCTTACGAGCTCTGGGGCCAACGTCCTGACTTTC
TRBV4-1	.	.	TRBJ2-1	CASSFGTGYNEQFF	TGCGCCAGCAGCTTTGGGACTGGCTACAATGAGCAGTTCTTC
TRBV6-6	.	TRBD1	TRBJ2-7	CASRDRQGADYEQYF	TGTGCCAGCAGAGACAGACAGGGGGCGGACTACGAGCAGTACTTC
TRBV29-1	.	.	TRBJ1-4	CSVGGGTTNEKLFF	TGCAGCGTTGGAGGGGGTACAACTAATGAAAAACTGTTTTTT
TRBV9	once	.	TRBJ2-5	CASSVTGQETQYF	TGTGCCAGCAGCGTAACAGGCCAAGAGACCCAGTACTTC
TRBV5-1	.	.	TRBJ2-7	CASSLIGRPYEQYF	TGCGCCAGCAGCTTGATAGGCAGGCCCTACGAGCAGTACTTC
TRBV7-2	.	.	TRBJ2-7	CASSLAQGYYEQYF	TGTGCCAGCAGCTTAGCACAGGGATACTACGAGCAGTACTTC
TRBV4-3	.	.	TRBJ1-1	CASSLQGPTEAFF	TGCGCCAGCAGCCTGCAGGGGCCCACTGAAGCTTTCTTT
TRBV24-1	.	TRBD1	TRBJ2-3	CATSDPDRGRADTQYF	TGTGCCACCAGTGACCCCGACAGGGGGCGGGCAGATACGCAGTATTTT
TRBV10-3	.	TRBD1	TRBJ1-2	CAISGGTGDWGYTF	TGTGCCATCAGTGGGGGGACAGGCGACTGGGGCTACACCTTC
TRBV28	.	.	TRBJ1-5	CASSLEGRQPQHF	TGTGCCAGCAGTTTGGAGGGTAGACAGCCCCAGCATTTT